The next 22 T cell receptor beta chains were all read from a single sample in a study of neurological immune-mediated disorders. From the 5' RACE reads, TCRdb called clonotypes with MiXCR, one entry per CDR3 protein. The data hold about 50,000 distinct CDR3 sequences, with approximately 16% observed a single time. The sequenced sample consisted of PBMCs. These receptor sequences come from a man aged 55 to 70 in good health.

In its sample, this clonotype was seen many times. The chain employs TRBV6-5 and TRBJ2-3; D tentatively fits TRBD1 or TRBD2 (5 bases each). The CDR3 length is 14 residues. CDR1 and CDR2 from the germline V gene are MNHEY and SVGAGI. Trimming shortened V by 6 bases and J by 3 bases, and 13 bases separated the two germline ends. In DNA, the CDR3 is TGTGCCAGCAGCCCAATAGGGACGACAGATACGCAGTATTTT. This encodes CASSPIGTTDTQYF.

This clonotype was recorded a few times. J is TRBJ1-6 and V is TRBV21-1. TRBV21-1 has pseudogene status. CDR3 length equals 15 residues. The chain's CDR3 is CASSKESSYNSPLHF. CDR3 bases: TGTGCCAGCAGCAAAGAGAGCTCCTATAATTCACCCCTCCACTTT.

This clonotype was counted at least ten times. The CDR3 nucleotides read TGTGCCATCAGCCGACTAGCGGGTCTCAATGAGCAGTTCTTC. It yields the protein CAISRLAGLNEQFF. The rearrangement joins TRBV10-3 to TRBJ2-1, with 10 positions matching TRBD2. The CDR3 totals 14 residues. V shed 6 bases and J 6 bases; nucleotides not matched to a gene: 5. Germline CDR1 and CDR2: ENHRY and SYGVKD.

This clonotype was recorded many times. The chain joins TRBV6-5 to TRBJ1-6; tentatively, D is TRBD1 (5 bases). CDR3 size: 14 residues. V shed 0 bases and J shed 10 bases, with 10 bases lying between them. The germline CDR1 and CDR2 sequences are MNHEY and SVGAGI. CDR3 bases: TGTGCCAGCAGTTACTCGATCCGGGGGTCACCCCTCCACTTT. It is translated as CASSYSIRGSPLHF.

The sample holds many counts of this clonotype. The V and J genes are TRBV5-1 and TRBJ2-2; unclear D gene. V was trimmed by 4 bases and J by 0 bases, leaving 13 bases between them. The CDR3 is made up of 16 amino acids. CDR1 is SGHRS, CDR2 YFSETQ, per germline. CDR3 residues: CASSLRPAPNTGELFF. For the CDR3, the DNA is TGCGCCAGCAGCCTGCGCCCGGCACCGAACACCGGGGAGCTGTTTTTT.

This clonotype was detected ten times or more. The J gene is TRBJ2-3, the V gene TRBV21-1; no check of the table's D call, TRBD1, against the DNA was made. TRBV21-1 is a documented pseudogene. This CDR3 has 18 amino acids. CDR3 bases: TGTGCCAGCAGCCCCGAGAAGCGGAGCCCGGAGGACACAGATACGCAGTATTTT. Residues: CASSPEKRSPEDTDTQYF.

This clonotype has at least ten counts. The CDR3 protein is CASSVATGSGRAGNEQFF. The CDR3 bases are TGTGCCAGCAGCGTAGCTACGGGGAGCGGGAGGGCCGGCAATGAGCAGTTCTTC. The chain couples TRBV9 to TRBJ2-1, with TRBD2 identical over 10 bases. The V gene end was trimmed by 0 bases and the J gene end by 6 bases; junction bases not matched to a gene: 12. This CDR3 is 18 amino acids long. Germline CDR1 is SGDLS and CDR2 is YYNGEE.

This clonotype was seen at least ten times. The chain couples TRBV7-9 to TRBJ2-7; D gene unclear. The CDR3 length is 14 residues. V gave up 5 bases and J gave up 4 bases, with 15 bases separating them. The germline V gene encodes CDR1 SEHNR and CDR2 FQNEAQ (reference sequence). CDR3 DNA sequence: TGTGCCAGCAGCGATCTTGTGCCCCAATACGAGCAGTACTTC. Translated, it gives CASSDLVPQYEQYF.

V gene TRBV6-5 combines with J gene TRBJ2-7; no definite D call. CDR1 and CDR2 (germline): MNHEY, SVGAGI. The CDR3 is made up of 14 amino acids. Trimming shortened V by 2 bases and J by 2 bases, and 10 bases separated the two germline ends. CDR3 residues: CASSYRGSTYEQYF. Written as DNA, the CDR3 is TGTGCCAGCAGTTACCGTGGCAGCACCTACGAGCAGTACTTC.

Ten or more counts support this clonotype. The chain couples TRBV5-6 to TRBJ2-2; a weak D match, TRBD2 (6 bases). The CDR3 has 17 amino acids. Germline assignment: CDR1 SGHDT and CDR2 YYEEEE. The V gene lost 1 base and the J gene lost 2 bases, with 15 bases spanning the gap. The CDR3, as DNA: TGTGCCAGCAGCTTGCAGGTCGGGAGCCTCAACACCGGGGAGCTGTTTTTT. Encoded protein: CASSLQVGSLNTGELFF.

The table lists this clonotype with many counts. The chain links TRBV18 to TRBJ2-5, with D unresolved. The germline gives CDR1 KGHSH, CDR2 LQKENI. Between the trimmed V and J ends, which lost 4 bases and 0 bases, there was a span of 3 bases. This CDR3 is 12 amino acids long. The CDR3 loop reads CASSQYQETQYF. CDR3 coding DNA: TGTGCCAGCTCACAGTACCAAGAGACCCAGTACTTC.

This rearrangement joins TRBV20-1 to TRBJ2-1; D might be TRBD1 (6 bases). Per the germline V gene, CDR1 is DFQATT and CDR2 is SNEGSKA (reference sequence). V was clipped by 0 bases and J by 5 bases, with 14 bases between them. The CDR3 is 15 residues long. The DNA of the CDR3 is TGCAGTGCTAGAGATTATCGAACAGGGCACAATGAGCAGTTCTTC. Translated, it gives CSARDYRTGHNEQFF.

This clonotype was seen repeatedly, ten times or more. This chain joins TRBV7-2 and TRBJ2-2; D ambiguous. Trimming removed 4 bases at V and 4 bases at J, with 10 bases between. Germline V gives CDR1 SGHTA, CDR2 FQGNSA. This CDR3 is built from 14 residues. The CDR3 region has the DNA TGTGCCAGCAGCTCAACCCGGAGCACCGGGGAGCTGTTTTTT. It translates to CASSSTRSTGELFF.

The table lists this clonotype with many counts. This rearrangement joins TRBV7-6 to TRBJ2-1; 13 nucleotides match TRBD2. CDR1 is SGHVS and CDR2 is FNYEAQ in the germline V gene. This CDR3 is built from 16 residues. V lost 1 base, J lost 5 bases, and 2 bases stayed unmatched. This CDR3 is CASSLGTSGSHNEQFF. CDR3 sequence (DNA): TGTGCCAGCAGCTTAGGGACTAGCGGGAGCCACAATGAGCAGTTCTTC.

This rearrangement joins TRBV7-2 to TRBJ2-1; D is ambiguous. CDR3 length: 15 residues. Germline V gene lookup returns CDR1 SGHTA and CDR2 FQGNSA. V dropped 1 base and J dropped 4 bases, with 11 bases sitting between them. The CDR3 loop is CASSLVASQYNEQFF. DNA of the CDR3: TGTGCCAGCAGCTTAGTGGCAAGCCAGTACAATGAGCAGTTCTTC.

The sample holds many counts of this clonotype. V gene TRBV6-2 or TRBV6-3 combines with J gene TRBJ2-7; 10 positions match TRBD1. This CDR3 spans 14 amino acids. The junction had 3 bases not matched to a gene; V was cut back by 0 bases and J by 7 bases. From germline, CDR1 is MNHEY and CDR2 SVGEGT. DNA for the CDR3: TGTGCCAGCAGTTACTCCAGGGACAGGGGAGAGCAGTACTTC. This codes for CASSYSRDRGEQYF.

Many counts were recorded for this clonotype. CDR3 in DNA: TGTGCCAGCAGTTACGTCGGCGCTAGTGTAAGTGAGCAGTTCTTC. Translating it yields CASSYVGASVSEQFF. This chain joins TRBV6-2 or TRBV6-3 and TRBJ2-1; no clear D gene. Trimming shortened V by 2 bases and J by 9 bases, and 17 bases separated the two germline ends. This CDR3 has 15 amino acids. The V gene's germline CDR1 is MNHEY and CDR2 SVGEGT.

This clonotype came up many times. In DNA, the CDR3 is TGTGCCAGCAGCCAGCGGGGGGCTAGGGAGGAGCAGTACTTC. Residues: CASSQRGAREEQYF. J is TRBJ2-7 and V is TRBV3-1; 8 positions agree with TRBD2. The CDR3 totals 14 residues. From germline, CDR1 is LGHDT and CDR2 YNNKEL (reference sequence). V shed 3 bases and J 7 bases; nucleotides not matched to a gene: 8.

This clonotype is labeled medium-sized (0.01 to 0.1%). The rearrangement joins TRBV7-8 to TRBJ2-4, with D possibly being TRBD1 (6 bases). Germline V gene sequence: CDR1 SGHVS, CDR2 FQNEAQ. CDR3 length: 13 amino acids. Trimming cost V 4 bases and J 8 bases, with 12 bases left between them. Written as DNA, the CDR3 is TGTGCCAGCAGCTCAGGGGTCGGGGACATTCAGTACTTC. It encodes CASSSGVGDIQYF. Combining the CDR3 with reference TRBV7-8 and TRBJ2-4 gives the whole variable domain GAGVSQSPRYKVAKRGQDVALRCDPISGHVSLFWYQQALGQGPEFLTYFQNEAQLDKSGLPSDRFFAERPEGSVSTLKIQRTQQEDSAVYLCASSSGVGDIQYFGAGTRLSVL.

This clonotype was counted many times. In nucleotides, the CDR3 is TGTGCCAGCAGCCCCCAAAGTGGGCAGGGGTACTATGGCTACACCTTC. It specifies CASSPQSGQGYYGYTF. This chain joins TRBV7-3 and TRBJ1-2, with D possibly TRBD1 on 6 matching bases. CDR1 and CDR2 from the germline V gene are SGHTA and FQGTGA. The CDR3 loop spans 16 amino acids. Trimming took 5 bases from V and 3 from J, leaving 19 bases between them.

In this sample, this clonotype turned up many times. V is TRBV12-3 or TRBV12-4 and J is TRBJ2-1; D is ambiguous. Trimming shortened V by 6 bases and J by 9 bases, and 18 bases separated the two germline ends. The CDR3 contains 14 residues. CDR3 DNA sequence: TGTGCCAGCAGACTATCATCCCTCCGCGGTGAGCAGTTCTTC. This encodes CASRLSSLRGEQFF.

On this clonotype: One base away lies a much larger clone, so this may be a sequencing read error. J is TRBJ1-1 and V is TRBV5-1; a possible D gene is TRBD1 (5 bases). CDR1 and CDR2 (germline): SGHRS, YFSETQ. The V end lost 5 bases, the J end lost 2 bases, and 13 bases lay between the germline ends. The CDR3 totals 14 residues. The CDR3 loop reads CASRVGHTNTEAFF. Written as DNA, the CDR3 is TGCGCCAGCAGGGTCGGACATACTAACACTGAAGCTTTCTTT.